This TCR beta chain was sequenced for a study of cytomegalovirus exposure and HLA in healthy donors. Comment on this clone: Its antigen is currently unknown.

Vbeta (60) and Jbeta (13) primers were used in the PCR. Profiling relied on immunoSEQ multiplex PCR, and the TCRdb table lists in-frame clones only, not all of them. The sample contains some 160,000 clones, approximately 75% of which appear only once. Study-level results: In a later analysis, several top co-occurrence clusters appeared linked to parvovirus B19, influenza, CMV and Epstein-Barr virus. Among TCR beta chains of equal frequency, HLA-associated ones were more clonally expanded in a later analysis. Certain sequence variants were highly shared and formed a cluster, and this cluster was likely a sequencing artifact.

The sequenced material came from PBMCs. This TCR derives from a man aged 50 to 60 in good health and CMV-seropositive.

The CDR3 coding sequence is TGCGCCAGCAGCTCAGGACAGGAGGCTTCACCCCTCCACTTT. It codes for CASSSGQEASPLHF. The chain links TRBV5-1 to TRBJ1-6, with 7 bases lining up with TRBD1. Per germline, CDR1 SGHRS and CDR2 YFSETQ. The CDR3 has 14 residues. V gave up 3 bases and J gave up 9 bases; unmatched junction bases: 6.